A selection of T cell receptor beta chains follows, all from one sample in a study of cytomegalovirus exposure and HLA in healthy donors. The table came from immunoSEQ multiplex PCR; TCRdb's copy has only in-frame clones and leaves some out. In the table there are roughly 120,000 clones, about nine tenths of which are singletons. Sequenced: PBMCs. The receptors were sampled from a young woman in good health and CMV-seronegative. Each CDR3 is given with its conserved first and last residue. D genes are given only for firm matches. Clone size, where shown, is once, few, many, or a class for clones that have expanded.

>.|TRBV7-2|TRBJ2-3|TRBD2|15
CASRRLAVSTDTQYF
TGTGCCAGCAGACGACTAGCGGTCAGCACAGATACGCAGTATTTT
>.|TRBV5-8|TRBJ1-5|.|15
CASSLFRSGNQPQHF
TGTGCCAGCAGCTTGTTCAGGTCGGGCAATCAGCCCCAGCATTTT
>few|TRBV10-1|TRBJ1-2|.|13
CASSELVSYGYTF
TGCGCCAGCAGTGAACTCGTATCGTATGGCTACACCTTC
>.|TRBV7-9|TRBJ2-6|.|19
CASSLAARGGASGANVLTF
TGTGCCAGCAGCTTAGCGGCTAGGGGGGGCGCGTCTGGGGCCAACGTCCTGACTTTC
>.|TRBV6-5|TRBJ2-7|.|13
CASKDTRIYEQYF
TGTGCCAGCAAGGACACGCGCATCTACGAGCAGTACTTC
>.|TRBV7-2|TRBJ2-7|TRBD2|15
CATKTSGGASYEQYF
TGTGCCACAAAGACTAGCGGGGGGGCAAGCTACGAGCAGTACTTC
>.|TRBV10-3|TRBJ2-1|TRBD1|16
CAISEPQGTVYNEQFF
TGTGCCATCAGTGAGCCACAGGGGACCGTCTACAATGAGCAGTTCTTC
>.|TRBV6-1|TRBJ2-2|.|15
CASSEPVSAIGELFF
TGTGCCAGCAGTGAGCCGGTTAGTGCCATCGGGGAGCTGTTTTTT
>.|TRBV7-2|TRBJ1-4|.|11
CASSLRGKLFF
TGTGCCAGCAGCTTGAGGGGGAAACTGTTTTTT
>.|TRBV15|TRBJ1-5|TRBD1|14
CATSRVQGYQPQHF
TGTGCCACCAGCAGAGTACAGGGGTATCAGCCCCAGCATTTT
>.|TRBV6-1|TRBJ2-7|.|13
CASKPGHNYEQYF
TGTGCCAGCAAGCCGGGACACAACTACGAGCAGTACTTC
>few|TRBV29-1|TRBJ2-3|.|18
CSVEEGGVSTTTRDTQYF
TGCAGCGTTGAAGAGGGGGGAGTGAGTACGACGACGCGGGATACGCAGTATTTT
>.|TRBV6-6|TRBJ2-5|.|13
CASTVSTQETQYF
TGTGCCAGCACGGTGTCCACCCAAGAGACCCAGTACTTC
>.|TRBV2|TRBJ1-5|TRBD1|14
CASTDRRNNQPQHF
TGTGCCAGCACGGACAGGAGGAACAATCAGCCCCAGCATTTT
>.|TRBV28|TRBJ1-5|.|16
CASSPRGGFDNQPQHF
TGTGCCAGCAGCCCTCGGGGAGGCTTTGACAATCAGCCCCAGCATTTT
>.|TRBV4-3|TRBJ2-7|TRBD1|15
CASSPGQGYSYEQYF
TGCGCCAGCAGCCCAGGACAGGGCTACTCCTACGAGCAGTACTTC
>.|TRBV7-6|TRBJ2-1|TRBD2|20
CASSPKTPYQAGGVYNEQFF
TGTGCCAGCAGCCCTAAGACTCCTTACCAAGCGGGGGGGGTGTACAATGAGCAGTTCTTC
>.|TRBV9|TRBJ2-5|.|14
CASSAQGGPGTQYF
TGTGCCAGCAGCGCCCAGGGGGGTCCAGGGACCCAGTACTTC
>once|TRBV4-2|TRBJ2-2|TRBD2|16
CASLLGTSGGSGELFF
TGTGCCAGCCTTCTCGGCACTAGCGGGGGGTCCGGGGAGCTGTTTTTT
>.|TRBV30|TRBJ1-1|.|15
CAWRFPNGAGIEAFF
TGTGCCTGGCGCTTCCCTAATGGGGCAGGTATTGAAGCTTTCTTT
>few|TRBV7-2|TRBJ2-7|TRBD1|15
CASSPSPRDSYEQYF
TGTGCCAGCAGCCCCTCCCCCCGGGACAGCTACGAGCAGTACTTC
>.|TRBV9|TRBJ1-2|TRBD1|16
CASSASGTGANYGYTF
TGTGCCAGCAGCGCATCCGGGACAGGGGCTAACTATGGCTACACCTTC
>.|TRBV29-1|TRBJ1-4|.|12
CSVSWANEKLFF
TGCAGCGTTAGTTGGGCAAATGAAAAACTGTTTTTT
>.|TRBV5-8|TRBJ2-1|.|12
CASSETGIEQFF
TGTGCCAGCAGCGAAACAGGGATCGAGCAGTTCTTC
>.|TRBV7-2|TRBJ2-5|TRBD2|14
CASSASGTGETQYF
TGTGCCAGCAGCGCTAGCGGGACCGGGGAGACCCAGTACTTC
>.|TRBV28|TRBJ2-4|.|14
CASSPRTVGNIQYF
TGTGCCAGCAGTCCACGGACAGTAGGGAACATTCAGTACTTC
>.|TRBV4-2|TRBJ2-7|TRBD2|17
CASSQVLREGSFYEQYF
TGTGCCAGCAGCCAAGTTCTGCGGGAGGGATCATTCTACGAGCAGTACTTC
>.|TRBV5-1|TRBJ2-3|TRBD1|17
CASSRSTGTGGLGTQYF
TGCGCCAGCAGCCGGTCAACCGGGACAGGGGGCTTGGGTACGCAGTATTTT
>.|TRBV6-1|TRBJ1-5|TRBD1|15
CASSRDRGSNQPQHF
TGTGCCAGCAGTAGGGACAGGGGCAGCAATCAGCCCCAGCATTTT
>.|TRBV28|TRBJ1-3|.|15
CASSPSGGSGNTIYF
TGTGCCAGCAGTCCTTCGGGGGGCTCTGGAAACACCATATATTTT
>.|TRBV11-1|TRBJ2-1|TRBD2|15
CASSLTSGSYNEQFF
TGTGCCAGCAGCTTGACTAGCGGGTCCTACAATGAGCAGTTCTTC
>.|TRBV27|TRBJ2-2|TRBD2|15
CASSFGTSGSGELFF
TGTGCCAGCAGTTTCGGGACTAGCGGGAGCGGGGAGCTGTTTTTT
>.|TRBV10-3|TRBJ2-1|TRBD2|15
CAISELAGGFNEQFF
TGTGCCATCAGTGAGTTAGCGGGGGGGTTCAATGAGCAGTTCTTC
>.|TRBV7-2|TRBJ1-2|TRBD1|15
CASSLGWTGSSGYTF
TGTGCCAGCAGCTTAGGCTGGACAGGGTCTAGTGGCTACACCTTC
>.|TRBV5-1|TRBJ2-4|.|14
CASTWGDSEDIQYF
TGCGCCAGCACCTGGGGGGACAGTGAGGACATTCAGTACTTC
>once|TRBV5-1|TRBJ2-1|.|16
CASSLVVGSSYNEQFF
TGCGCCAGCAGCTTGGTGGTAGGGAGCTCCTACAATGAGCAGTTCTTC
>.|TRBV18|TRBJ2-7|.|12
CASSALNYEQYF
TGTGCCAGCTCAGCCCTAAATTATGAGCAGTACTTC
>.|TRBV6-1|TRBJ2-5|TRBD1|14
CASSMTGGKETQYF
TGTGCCAGCAGTATGACAGGGGGCAAGGAGACCCAGTACTTC
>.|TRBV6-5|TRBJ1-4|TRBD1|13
CACRDRSYEKLFF
TGTGCCTGTCGGGACAGGAGTTATGAAAAACTGTTTTTT
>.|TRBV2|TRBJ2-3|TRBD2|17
CASSERASGRNPDTQYF
TGTGCCAGCAGTGAAAGGGCTAGCGGGAGAAACCCAGATACGCAGTATTTT
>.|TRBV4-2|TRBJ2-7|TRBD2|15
CASSGAGGRVYEQYF
TGTGCCAGCAGCGGAGCGGGGGGGCGAGTCTACGAGCAGTACTTC
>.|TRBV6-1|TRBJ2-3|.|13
CASERGFPDTQYF
TGTGCCAGCGAGCGCGGGTTTCCAGATACGCAGTATTTT
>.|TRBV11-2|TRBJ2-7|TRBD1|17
CASSFRRPGTGNYEQYF
TGTGCCAGCAGCTTTCGTCGGCCCGGGACAGGGAACTACGAGCAGTACTTC
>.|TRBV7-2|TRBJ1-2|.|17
CASSQSKTGTSNYGYTF
TGTGCCAGCAGCCAATCCAAAACAGGGACCTCTAACTATGGCTACACCTTC
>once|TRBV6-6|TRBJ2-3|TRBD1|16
CASSYSGRGWLDTQYF
TGTGCCAGCAGTTACTCGGGCAGGGGGTGGCTAGATACGCAGTATTTT
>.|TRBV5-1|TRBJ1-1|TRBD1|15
CASMRMHRGTAEAFF
TGCGCCAGCATGAGGATGCACAGGGGCACGGCTGAAGCTTTCTTT
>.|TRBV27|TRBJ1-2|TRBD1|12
CATGTGASGYTF
TGTGCCACGGGGACAGGGGCCTCTGGCTACACCTTC
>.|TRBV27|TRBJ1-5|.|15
CASSGKTGYNQPQHF
TGTGCCAGCAGTGGGAAAACAGGGTACAATCAGCCCCAGCATTTT
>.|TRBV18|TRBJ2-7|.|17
CASSPSLKGGKVDEQYF
TGTGCCAGCTCACCATCGTTAAAAGGGGGAAAGGTCGACGAGCAGTACTTC
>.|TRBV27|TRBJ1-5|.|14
CASSLTPTAPSQHF
TGTGCCAGCAGTTTAACCCCGACAGCCCCATCGCAGCATTTT
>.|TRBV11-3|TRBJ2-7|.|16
CASSGGSRGGTYEQYF
TGTGCCAGCAGCGGGGGAAGTCGCGGGGGCACCTACGAGCAGTACTTC
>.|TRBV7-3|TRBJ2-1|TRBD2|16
CASSRTSGGSYNEQFF
TGTGCCAGCAGCCGGACAAGCGGGGGTTCCTACAATGAGCAGTTCTTC
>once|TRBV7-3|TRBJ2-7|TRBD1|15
CASSPRGTGTDEQYF
TGTGCCAGCAGCCCCAGGGGGACAGGGACAGACGAGCAGTACTTC
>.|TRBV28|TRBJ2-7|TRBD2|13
CASSGTRSYEQYF
TGTGCCAGCAGTGGGACTAGATCCTACGAGCAGTACTTC
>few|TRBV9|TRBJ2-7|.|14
CASSTTYNTYEQYF
TGTGCCAGCAGCACTACCTACAACACCTACGAGCAGTACTTC
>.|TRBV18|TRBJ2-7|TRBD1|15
CASSIGQGMIDEQYF
TGTGCCAGCTCGATCGGACAGGGGATGATTGACGAGCAGTACTTC
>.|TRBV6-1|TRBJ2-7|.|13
CASSTTSIYEQYF
TGTGCCAGCAGTACAACTAGCATCTACGAGCAGTACTTC
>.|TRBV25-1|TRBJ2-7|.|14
CASSDGDSAYEQYF
TGTGCCAGCAGTGACGGGGACTCCGCTTACGAGCAGTACTTC
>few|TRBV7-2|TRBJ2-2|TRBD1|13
CASPDRVTGELFF
TGTGCCAGCCCGGACAGGGTTACCGGGGAGCTGTTTTTT